The entry below gives a single TCR beta chain sequence along with its context. The antigen it recognizes is unknown. The sample holds no much larger clone one base away, and base qualities are not on file. The library was made by the immunoSEQ multiplex PCR assay. In its TCRdb copy, this immuneACCESS table keeps in-frame sequences only and misses some clones. Where compared with another copy, unresolved V genes explain less than half of these, and the others have no known cause. The sample profile shows more than 55,000 clones; 75% to 90% of them were found once. The top ten clones comprise less than 2% of the sample. The sample originates from a study of T cell changes during pregnancy in multiple sclerosis (dated by TCRdb to 2018 to 2020). With regard to the full study: The study examined how the T cell repertoire changed over the course of pregnancy in women with multiple sclerosis.

According to the germline V gene, CDR1 reads SGHVS and CDR2 reads FQNEAQ. Including the terminal cysteine and phenylalanine, the CDR3 comprises 18 residues. Kept here is only the CDR3 DNA, which spans 54 bases and is read in frame from base 1. At the junction V is shortened by 3 bases and J by 0 bases; bases outside the gene matches: 11. The receptor was derived from a female donor with multiple sclerosis, enrolled in a pregnancy study. The rearrangement joined TRBV7-8 to TRBJ1-5; TRBD1 lines up with 7 middle nucleotides. The specimen was peripheral blood, collected after pregnancy. CDR3 sequence: CASSLGQPHLYSNQPQHF. The DNA sequence follows: TGTGCCAGCAGCTTGGGACAGCCACACCTTTATAGCAATCAGCCCCAGCATTTT.